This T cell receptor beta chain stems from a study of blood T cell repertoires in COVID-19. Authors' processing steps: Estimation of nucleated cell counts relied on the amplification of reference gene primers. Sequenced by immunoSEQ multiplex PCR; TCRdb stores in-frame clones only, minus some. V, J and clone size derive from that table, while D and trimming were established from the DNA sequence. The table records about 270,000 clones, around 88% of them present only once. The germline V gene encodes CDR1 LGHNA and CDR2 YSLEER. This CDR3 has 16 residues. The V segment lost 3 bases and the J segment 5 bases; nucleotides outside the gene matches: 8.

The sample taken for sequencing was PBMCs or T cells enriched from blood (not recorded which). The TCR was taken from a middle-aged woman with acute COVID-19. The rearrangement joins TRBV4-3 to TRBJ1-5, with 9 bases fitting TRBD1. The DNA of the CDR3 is TGCGCCAGCAGCCAGTCCTGGGACAGGGTGGATCAGCCCCAGCATTTT. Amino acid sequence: CASSQSWDRVDQPQHF.